Described below is a single T cell receptor (beta chain) sequence and its context. Its antigen is not known. The data were obtained in a study of cytomegalovirus exposure and HLA in healthy donors. The PCR was carried out with 60 Vbeta primers and 13 Jbeta primers. Authors' methods: Later, an analysis found some 80 million unique TCR beta chains, and about 9.9 million of these were shared. Measured with immunoSEQ multiplex PCR; TCRdb has only the in-frame clones, and not every one. The V and J calls and clone size come from that table; D and trimming were worked out from the DNA. The sample shows more than 90,000 clones, roughly four fifths of them seen only once. Overall study findings and caveats: After further analysis at a later stage, 16,951 TCR beta sequences were associated with HLA alleles at 0.05 false discovery rate.

The TCR was taken from a young man in good health and CMV-seronegative. The sequenced sample consisted of PBMCs.

CDR3 region: CASSSPGYHGYTF. The DNA of the CDR3 is TGTGCCAGCAGCTCCCCAGGGTACCATGGCTACACCTTC. The chain combines TRBV7-3 with TRBJ1-2; weak D call: TRBD1 (5 bases). Per the germline V gene, CDR1 is SGHTA and CDR2 is FQGTGA. Between the trimmed V and J ends, which lost 4 bases and 6 bases, there was a span of 12 bases. The CDR3 consists of 13 residues.